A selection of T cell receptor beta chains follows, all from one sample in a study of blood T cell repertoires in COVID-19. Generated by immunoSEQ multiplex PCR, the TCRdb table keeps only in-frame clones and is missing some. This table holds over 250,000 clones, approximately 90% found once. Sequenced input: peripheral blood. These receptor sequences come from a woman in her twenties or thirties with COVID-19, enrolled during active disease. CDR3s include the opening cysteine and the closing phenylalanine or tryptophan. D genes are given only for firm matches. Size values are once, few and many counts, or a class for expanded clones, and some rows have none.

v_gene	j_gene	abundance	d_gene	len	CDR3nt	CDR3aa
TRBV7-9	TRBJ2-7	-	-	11	TGTGCCAGCAGCTTAGTCGGGGAACAGTACTTC	CASSLVGEQYF
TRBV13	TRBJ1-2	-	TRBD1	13	TGTGCCAGCAGCCCACGGACAGGGGGTGGCTACACCTTC	CASSPRTGGGYTF
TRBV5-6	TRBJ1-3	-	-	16	TGTGCCAGCAGCTTGGTCGCAGGAAGCTCTGGAAACACCATATATTTT	CASSLVAGSSGNTIYF
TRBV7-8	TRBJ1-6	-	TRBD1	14	TGTGCCAGCAGCTTAGGGGCAGGGGGTTCACCCCTCCACTTT	CASSLGAGGSPLHF
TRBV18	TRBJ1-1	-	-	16	TGTGCCAGCTCACCATTCGCTGACAGATTGAACACTGAAGCTTTCTTT	CASSPFADRLNTEAFF
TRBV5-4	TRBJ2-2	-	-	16	TGTGCCAGCAGCCATGCACAGTTCGCGAACACCGGGGAGCTGTTTTTT	CASSHAQFANTGELFF
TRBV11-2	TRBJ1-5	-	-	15	TGTGCCAGCAGCTCGACTCCAAATAGCAATCAGCCCCAGCATTTT	CASSSTPNSNQPQHF
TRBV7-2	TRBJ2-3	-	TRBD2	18	TGTGCCAGCAGCTTAGATCGGGCTAGCGGGACGTCGGCAGATACGCAGTATTTT	CASSLDRASGTSADTQYF
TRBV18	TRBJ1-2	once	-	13	TGTGCCAGCTCACCACCGGGGGGTACTGGCTACACCTTC	CASSPPGGTGYTF
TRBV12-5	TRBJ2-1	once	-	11	TGTGCTAGTGGCCCCCCAAATGAGCAGTTCTTC	CASGPPNEQFF
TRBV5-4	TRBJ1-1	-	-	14	TGTGCCAGCAGCCCCGAGCCCATTGCCACTGAAGCTTTCTTT	CASSPEPIATEAFF
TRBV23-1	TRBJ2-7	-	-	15	TGCGCCAGCAGTCACCCCGGGACTTCTGCCTACGAGCAGTACTTC	CASSHPGTSAYEQYF
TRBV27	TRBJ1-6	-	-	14	TGTGCCAGCAGTTTTACAACAGGGAATTCACCCCTCCACTTT	CASSFTTGNSPLHF
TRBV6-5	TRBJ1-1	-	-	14	TGTGCCAGCAGGCGGACAGAAATGAACACTGAAGCTTTCTTT	CASRRTEMNTEAFF
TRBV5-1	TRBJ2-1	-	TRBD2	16	TGCGCCAGCAGCTCTGGCGGGACTAGCTCCTACAATGAGCAGTTCTTC	CASSSGGTSSYNEQFF
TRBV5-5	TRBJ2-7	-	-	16	TGTGCCAGCAGCTTGGTTTGGCAGGGGGGAGTCTACGAGCAGTACTTC	CASSLVWQGGVYEQYF
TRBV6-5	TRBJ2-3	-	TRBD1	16	TGTGCCAGCAGTTACTCGGGACAGGGGGGCACAGATACGCAGTATTTT	CASSYSGQGGTDTQYF
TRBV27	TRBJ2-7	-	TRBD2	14	TGTGCCAGCAGTCTAAGAGGGACTATATACGAGCAGTACTTC	CASSLRGTIYEQYF
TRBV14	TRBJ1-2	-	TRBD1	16	TGTGCCAGCAGCAACCTCGGGACAGGGGTTCACTATGGCTACACCTTC	CASSNLGTGVHYGYTF
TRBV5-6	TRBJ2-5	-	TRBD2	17	TGTGCCAGCAGCTTCCTAGCGGGAGGGCCAAGGGGGGAGACCCAGTACTTC	CASSFLAGGPRGETQYF
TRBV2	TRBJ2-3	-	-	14	TGTGCCAGCAACTTAGATAGGGGAACAGATACGCAGTATTTT	CASNLDRGTDTQYF
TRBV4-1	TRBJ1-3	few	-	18	TGCGCCAGCAGCCAACCCTCGGGACTTTTGGCAGCGGGAAACACCATATATTTT	CASSQPSGLLAAGNTIYF
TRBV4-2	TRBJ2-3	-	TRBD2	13	TGTGCCAGCAGCCGCCCGGGGGGGGGTACGCAGTATTTT	CASSRPGGGTQYF
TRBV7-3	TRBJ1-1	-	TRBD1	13	TGTGCCAGCAGCTTTGACAGGGACACTGAAGCTTTCTTT	CASSFDRDTEAFF
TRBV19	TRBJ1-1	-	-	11	TGTGCCATACTAGTGAACACTGAAGCTTTCTTT	CAILVNTEAFF
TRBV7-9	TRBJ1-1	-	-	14	TGTGCCAGCAGCTTCGGTACTATGAACACTGAAGCTTTCTTT	CASSFGTMNTEAFF
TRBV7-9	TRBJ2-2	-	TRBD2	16	TGTGCCAGCAGCCGGGAGCGGGAGCGGGGTACCGGGGAGCTGTTTTTT	CASSRERERGTGELFF
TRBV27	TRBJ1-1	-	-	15	TGTGCCAGCAGATTGGGACATCCCAGGTCGCCTGAAGCTTTCTTT	CASRLGHPRSPEAFF
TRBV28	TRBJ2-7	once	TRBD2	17	TGTGCCAGCAGTCCCCTTTTAGGTAGCGGGAGCTCCTACGAGCAGTACTTC	CASSPLLGSGSSYEQYF
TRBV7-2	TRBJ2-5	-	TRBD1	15	TGTGCCAGCAGCTTGGACAGGGGGCGCGAGAAGACCCAGTACTTC	CASSLDRGREKTQYF
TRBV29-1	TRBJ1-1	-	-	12	TGCAGCGGCCAGGGTTGGGGCACTGAAGCTTTCTTT	CSGQGWGTEAFF
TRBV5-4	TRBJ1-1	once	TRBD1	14	TGTGCCAGCAGCTTCACAGGGGGAGATACTGAAGCTTTCTTT	CASSFTGGDTEAFF
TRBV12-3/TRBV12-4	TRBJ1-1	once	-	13	TGTGCCAGCAGTTTGGAGGAGGACACTGAAGCTTTCTTT	CASSLEEDTEAFF
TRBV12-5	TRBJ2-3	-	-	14	TGTGCTAGTGGCCCGACTAGTAGCACAGATACGCAGTATTTT	CASGPTSSTDTQYF
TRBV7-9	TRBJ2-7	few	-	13	TGTGCCAGCAGCTCCGGACTCGTGGGCGAGCAGTACTTC	CASSSGLVGEQYF
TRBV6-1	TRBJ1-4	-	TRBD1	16	TGTGCCAGCAGTGAATGGGACAGTGCGTCTAATGAAAAACTGTTTTTT	CASSEWDSASNEKLFF
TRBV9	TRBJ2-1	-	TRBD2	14	TGTGCCAGCAATACACTAGCGGGAGTTGGTGAGCAGTTCTTC	CASNTLAGVGEQFF
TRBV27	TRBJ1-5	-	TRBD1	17	TGTGCCAGCAGTCCCGTAGGGGGCGGGGGGAACAATCAGCCCCAGCATTTT	CASSPVGGGGNNQPQHF
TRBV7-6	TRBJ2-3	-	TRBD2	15	TGTGCCAGCAGCTTAGCAGCGGGGGGCACAGATACGCAGTATTTT	CASSLAAGGTDTQYF
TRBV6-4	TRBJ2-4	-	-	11	TGTGCCAGCAGTGACTACGCAGTTCCGTACTTC	CASSDYAVPYF
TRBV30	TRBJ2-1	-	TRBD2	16	TGTGCCTGGAGTGTATTGGTAGCGGGAGGGTACAATGAGCAGTTCTTC	CAWSVLVAGGYNEQFF
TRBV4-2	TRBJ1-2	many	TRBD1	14	TGTGCCAGCAGCCAAGGGGACAGGGGGCTTGGCTACACCTTC	CASSQGDRGLGYTF
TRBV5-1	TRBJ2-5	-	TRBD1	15	TGCGCCAGCAGCTTGACCGGGACAGCAAAAGAGACCCAGTACTTC	CASSLTGTAKETQYF
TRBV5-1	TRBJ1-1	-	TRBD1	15	TGCGCCAGCAGCCGAGGGACAGGGGAGAACACTGAAGCTTTCTTT	CASSRGTGENTEAFF
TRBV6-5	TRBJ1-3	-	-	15	TGTGCCAGCAGTCGCACCACAGGAACTGGAAACACCATATATTTT	CASSRTTGTGNTIYF
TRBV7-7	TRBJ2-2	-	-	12	TGTGCCAGCAGCTTAGAGGGGGGGGAGCTGTTTTTT	CASSLEGGELFF
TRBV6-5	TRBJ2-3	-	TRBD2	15	TGTGCCAGCAGTTGGGGACTAGCGGGAGCAGATACGCAGTATTTT	CASSWGLAGADTQYF
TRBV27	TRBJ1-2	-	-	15	TGTGCCAGCAGTTTACAAGGGGGGGAAAACTATGGCTACACCTTC	CASSLQGGENYGYTF
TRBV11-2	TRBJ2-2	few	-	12	TGTGCCAGCAGTGCGCACACCGGGGAGCTGTTTTTT	CASSAHTGELFF
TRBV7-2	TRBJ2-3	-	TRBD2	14	TGTGCCAGCAGCGTTAGCGGGAGGGCAGATACGCAGTATTTT	CASSVSGRADTQYF